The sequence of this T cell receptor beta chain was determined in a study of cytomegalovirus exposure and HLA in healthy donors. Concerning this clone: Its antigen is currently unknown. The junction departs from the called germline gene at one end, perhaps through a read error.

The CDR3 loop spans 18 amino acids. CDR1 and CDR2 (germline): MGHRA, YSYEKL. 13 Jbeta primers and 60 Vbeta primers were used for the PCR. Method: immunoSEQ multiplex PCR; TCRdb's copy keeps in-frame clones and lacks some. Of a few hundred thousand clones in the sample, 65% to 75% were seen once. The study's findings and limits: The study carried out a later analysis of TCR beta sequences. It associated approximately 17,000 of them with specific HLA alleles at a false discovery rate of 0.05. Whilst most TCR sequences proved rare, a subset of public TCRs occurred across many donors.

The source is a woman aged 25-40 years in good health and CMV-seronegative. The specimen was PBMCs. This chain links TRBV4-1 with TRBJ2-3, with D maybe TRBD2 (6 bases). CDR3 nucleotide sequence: TGCGCCATCAGCCAAGCCCCCGGGGTGGCGGGGCTCACAGATACGCAGTATTTT. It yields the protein CAISQAPGVAGLTDTQYF.